The 8 T cell receptor beta chains below were found in one sample sequenced in a study of shared clonotypes between healthy human individuals. Selected positively for CCR7 and CD45RO-negative, naive CD8 cells excluded terminally differentiated effector memory CD45RA+ cells. Measured with immunoSEQ multiplex PCR; TCRdb has only the in-frame clones, and not every one. The sample lists 1.5 million to 2.5 million clones; approximately 95% were seen once. Source material: naive CD8+ T cells sorted from blood. The receptors shown here come from a young man in good health.

This chain connects TRBV28 to TRBJ2-3, with TRBD2 identical over 8 bases. CDR3 length equals 22 residues. Germline-derived CDR1 and CDR2 are MDHEN and SYDVKM. V was pared by 2 bases and J by 1 base, with 23 bases of the junction left unmatched. DNA of the CDR3: TGTGCCAGCAGTTTAGGGGTCTTTAGCGGGGAAATACTTCCGTCAGGCACAGATACGCAGTATTTT. It encodes CASSLGVFSGEILPSGTDTQYF.

The J gene is TRBJ1-1, the V gene TRBV27; D call uncertain. Trimming left V 0 bases short and J 7 bases short, with 15 bases between. The CDR3 totals 15 residues. Per germline, CDR1 MNHEY and CDR2 SMNVEV (reference sequence). The CDR3 DNA is TGTGCCAGCAGTTTATCGCCTGGCGACCCGGGTGAAGCTTTCTTT. Translated, it gives CASSLSPGDPGEAFF.

The chain couples TRBV7-6 to TRBJ2-2; 9 bases are shared with TRBD2. The ends lost 3 bases at V and 1 base at J; junction bases unmatched: 3. The CDR3 has 16 residues. Per the germline V gene, CDR1 is SGHVS and CDR2 is FNYEAQ. This CDR3 is CASSFLLAGNTGELFF. DNA of the CDR3: TGTGCCAGCAGCTTTTTACTAGCGGGGAACACCGGGGAGCTGTTTTTT. Complete variable domain (other parts from reference TRBV7-6 and TRBJ2-2): GAGVSQSPRYKVTKRGQDVALRCDPISGHVSLYWYRQALGQGPEFLTYFNYEAQQDKSGLPNDRFSAERPEGSISTLTIQRTEQRDSAMYRCASSFLLAGNTGELFFGEGSRLTVL.

The rearrangement joins TRBV27 to TRBJ2-1; TRBD1 matches at 10 bases. Germline lookup yields CDR1 MNHEY and CDR2 SMNVEV (reference sequence). Losses at the gene ends were 5 bases for V and 5 bases for J; bases not matched to a gene: 9. This CDR3 has 16 amino acids. The CDR3 sequence is CASSHGGGTGDNEQFF. As DNA, the CDR3 is TGTGCCAGCAGTCACGGCGGCGGGACAGGGGACAATGAGCAGTTCTTC.

This chain connects TRBV4-3 to TRBJ1-2; D uncertain. Trimming left V 0 bases short and J 1 base short, with 9 bases between. This CDR3 is 15 amino acids long. CDR1 LGHNA and CDR2 YSLEER come from the germline V gene. The CDR3, as DNA: TGCGCCAGCAGCCAAGATCTAAACAGTAACTATGGCTACACCTTC. It specifies CASSQDLNSNYGYTF.

The chain combines TRBV21-1 with TRBJ1-4. TRBV21-1 is a recognized pseudogene. This CDR3 contains 17 residues. The CDR3 region has the DNA TGTGCCAGCAGCCTGAGACCGGGGGAGAGGGAGATTAGAAAACTGTTTTTT. It yields the protein CASSLRPGEREIRKLFF.

A remark on this clone: The same CDR3 can be traced to other DNA sequences in this sample. The genes are TRBV30 and TRBJ2-7, with D perhaps matching TRBD1 (5 bases). Between the trimmed V and J ends, which lost 3 bases and 2 bases, there was a span of 11 bases. Germline CDR1 reads GTSNPN; CDR2 reads SVGIG (reference sequence). CDR3 length: 13 amino acids. This chain's CDR3 is CAWSPGQTYEQYF. CDR3 DNA sequence: TGTGCCTGGAGCCCCGGACAAACCTACGAGCAGTACTTC.

About this clone itself: Other DNA sequences from this sample encode an identical CDR3 as well. The chain uses TRBV6-6 and TRBJ1-3, with D possibly being TRBD1 (6 bases). The CDR3 is 15 residues long. From germline, CDR1 is MNHNY and CDR2 SVGAGI (reference sequence). The V and J ends lost 0 bases and 0 bases respectively, with 6 bases between them. The CDR3 region has the DNA TGTGCCAGCAGTTACTCGACAGGCTCTGGAAACACCATATATTTT. Amino acids: CASSYSTGSGNTIYF.